These T cell receptor beta chains were read from a single sample in a study of cytomegalovirus exposure and HLA in healthy donors. Produced via immunoSEQ multiplex PCR; TCRdb's table is partial and in-frame only. The top ten hold 2.9% of the sample, which has about 200,000 clones, 70% to 80% seen once. The sample comprised PBMCs. Source of these receptors: a woman aged 30 to 39 in good health and CMV-seronegative. The CDR3 runs from the conserved cysteine through the conserved F or W. The D gene is left open where the match is weak. Clone size appears in some rows only: once, few, many, or a class for an expanded clone.

clone size: -
J gene: TRBJ1-1
V gene: TRBV9
D gene: TRBD1
CDR3 DNA: TGTGCCAGCAGCGTAGCCTCAAACCCGACAGGGCGGGCTGAAGCTTTCTTT
CDR3 protein: CASSVASNPTGRAEAFF

clone size: few
J gene: TRBJ2-7
V gene: TRBV5-4
D gene: -
CDR3 DNA: TGTGCCAGCAGTTCGGACAGTACCTACGAGCAGTACTTC
CDR3 protein: CASSSDSTYEQYF

clone size: -
J gene: TRBJ1-3
V gene: TRBV5-1
D gene: -
CDR3 DNA: TGCGCCAGCACCCAGGCCTCAGCAGCCTCTGGAAACACCATATATTTT
CDR3 protein: CASTQASAASGNTIYF

clone size: -
J gene: TRBJ1-1
V gene: TRBV7-9
D gene: TRBD1
CDR3 DNA: TGTGCCAGCAGCTTGACAGGGGCGGCGACTGAAGCTTTCTTT
CDR3 protein: CASSLTGAATEAFF

clone size: -
J gene: TRBJ2-5
V gene: TRBV10-3
D gene: TRBD2
CDR3 DNA: TGTGCCATCAGTGAGCAAGTAGCGGGAGAGACCCAGTACTTC
CDR3 protein: CAISEQVAGETQYF

clone size: few
J gene: TRBJ2-1
V gene: TRBV5-1
D gene: TRBD1
CDR3 DNA: TGCGCCAGCAGCCCGGGACAGGGGGACAATGAGCAGTTCTTC
CDR3 protein: CASSPGQGDNEQFF

clone size: -
J gene: TRBJ2-7
V gene: TRBV4-2
D gene: TRBD2
CDR3 DNA: TGTGCCAGCAGCCAATTGGGACTAGCGGGAGCCTACGAGCAGTACTTC
CDR3 protein: CASSQLGLAGAYEQYF

clone size: -
J gene: TRBJ1-4
V gene: TRBV6-5
D gene: -
CDR3 DNA: TGTGCCAGCATCTCGCGGGATGAAAAACTGTTTTTT
CDR3 protein: CASISRDEKLFF

clone size: -
J gene: TRBJ1-1
V gene: TRBV7-3
D gene: TRBD1
CDR3 DNA: TGTGCCAGCAGCTTACAGGGGGCGGGTGGGACTGAAGCTTTCTTT
CDR3 protein: CASSLQGAGGTEAFF

clone size: -
J gene: TRBJ2-7
V gene: TRBV9
D gene: TRBD2
CDR3 DNA: TGTGCCAGCAGCGTAGGGGGCGGGGGGGCCTACGAGCAGTACTTC
CDR3 protein: CASSVGGGGAYEQYF

clone size: few
J gene: TRBJ2-1
V gene: TRBV19
D gene: TRBD1
CDR3 DNA: TGTGCCAGTAGTATTATAGGGACAGGGGGCGAGGTGAATGAGCAGTTCTTC
CDR3 protein: CASSIIGTGGEVNEQFF

clone size: -
J gene: TRBJ1-3
V gene: TRBV7-8
D gene: -
CDR3 DNA: TGTGCCAGCAGCTCTCGGCGGGTTGGAGGAAACACCATATATTTT
CDR3 protein: CASSSRRVGGNTIYF

clone size: few
J gene: TRBJ1-2
V gene: TRBV14
D gene: -
CDR3 DNA: TGTGCCAGCAGCCAAGATCCAAAGGGGATCTCTGATTTCTATGGCTACACCTTC
CDR3 protein: CASSQDPKGISDFYGYTF

clone size: -
J gene: TRBJ2-7
V gene: TRBV5-6
D gene: TRBD2
CDR3 DNA: TGTGCCAGCAGCTTGGCGAAGCTAGCGGGGACCAGGTACGAGCAGTACTTC
CDR3 protein: CASSLAKLAGTRYEQYF

clone size: -
J gene: TRBJ2-7
V gene: TRBV6-5
D gene: TRBD1
CDR3 DNA: TGTGCCAGCAGCAGAAAACAGGGGGCCGGCTACGAGCAGTACTTC
CDR3 protein: CASSRKQGAGYEQYF

clone size: -
J gene: TRBJ1-4
V gene: TRBV7-9
D gene: TRBD1
CDR3 DNA: TGTGCCAGCAGCCCTCCCGGGGACAGGGAACGAGAAAAACTGTTTTTT
CDR3 protein: CASSPPGDREREKLFF

clone size: -
J gene: TRBJ2-7
V gene: TRBV5-1
D gene: -
CDR3 DNA: TGCGCCAGCAGCCTACAGGTGAGCTACGAGCAGTACTTC
CDR3 protein: CASSLQVSYEQYF

clone size: -
J gene: TRBJ2-5
V gene: TRBV7-2
D gene: TRBD2
CDR3 DNA: TGTGCCAGCAGCCCCTCACTAGCGGGAGGCCAAGAGACCCAGTACTTC
CDR3 protein: CASSPSLAGGQETQYF

clone size: -
J gene: TRBJ1-4
V gene: TRBV19
D gene: -
CDR3 DNA: TGTGCCAGCGGGCGGGTGATAGCTAATGAAAAACTGTTTTTT
CDR3 protein: CASGRVIANEKLFF

clone size: once
J gene: TRBJ1-1
V gene: TRBV5-1
D gene: TRBD1
CDR3 DNA: TGCGCCAGCAGCTTGTCCCCGACAGGGGTAAACACTGAAGCTTTCTTT
CDR3 protein: CASSLSPTGVNTEAFF

clone size: -
J gene: TRBJ1-1
V gene: TRBV4-1
D gene: -
CDR3 DNA: TGCGCCAGCAGCCAAAGGGCCGCGGAGGGCCCGAACACTGAAGCTTTCTTT
CDR3 protein: CASSQRAAEGPNTEAFF

clone size: -
J gene: TRBJ1-6
V gene: TRBV14
D gene: -
CDR3 DNA: TGTGCCAGCAGCGTACAGGTCAATTCACCCCTCCACTTT
CDR3 protein: CASSVQVNSPLHF

clone size: once
J gene: TRBJ1-1
V gene: TRBV18
D gene: -
CDR3 DNA: TGTGCCAGCTCACCACCCACAGAGACCAACACTGAAGCTTTCTTT
CDR3 protein: CASSPPTETNTEAFF

clone size: -
J gene: TRBJ2-7
V gene: TRBV29-1
D gene: -
CDR3 DNA: TGCAGCGTGACGGGACACCTCTACGAGCAGTACTTC
CDR3 protein: CSVTGHLYEQYF